Sequencing of this T cell receptor beta chain was carried out in a study of human T cells and chemical hapten exposure. Study outcomes and limitations: No shift was seen in TCRs above 1 in 1000 frequency with DPC sensitization.

This clonotype was counted ten times or more. Its target is unknown. For the library, individual cDNA molecules each received unique molecular identifiers. TCRdb analysed the RACE reads with MiXCR anew, one entry per CDR3 protein. The data show 35,000 to 50,000 distinct CDR3 sequences, with 3.5% to 4% seen just once and about 6% held by the top ten. The ends lost 6 bases at V and 8 bases at J; junction bases unmatched: 13. The CDR3 loop spans 13 amino acids. Germline CDR1 DFQATT, CDR2 SNEGSKA (reference sequence). Time point here: healthy volunteer bleed at 6 weeks. Total RNA was extracted from unfractionated whole blood.

This sequence originates from a human donor in good health. Some clones in this sample may be carry-over from other donors' samples. The sequenced sample consisted of whole blood. The rearrangement joins TRBV20-1 to TRBJ2-7, with 7 bases that match TRBD2. CDR3 region: CSAGPVEAGQQYF. CDR3 nucleotide sequence: TGCAGTGCCGGGCCCGTAGAAGCGGGGCAGCAGTACTTC.